This is a list of T cell receptor beta chains from one sample in a study of sequential checkpoint blockade in melanoma. The data were produced by immunoSEQ multiplex PCR, yet TCRdb's version contains in-frame clones alone and is incomplete. Of around 6,000 clones detected, roughly 26% appear once; the ten largest clones hold 9% to 10%. The sample was tumor tissue (inferred from file names), taken from a patient given nivolumab and ipilimumab in sequence. All receptors come from a human donor with melanoma. Both conserved end residues are part of each CDR3. The D gene is left open where the match is weak. Some rows mark clone size as missing; the rest say once, few, many or name a class of expanded clone.

V	size	D	length	J	CDR3	DNA
TRBV28	.	.	15	TRBJ2-7	CASNGRGKGSYEQYF	TGTGCCAGCAACGGGAGAGGAAAGGGATCCTACGAGCAGTACTTC
TRBV11-3	few	TRBD2	16	TRBJ2-7	CASSVGLAGDRYEQYF	TGTGCCAGCAGCGTCGGACTAGCGGGAGATCGATACGAGCAGTACTTC
TRBV29-1	.	.	13	TRBJ2-5	CSVLIGGQETQYF	TGCAGCGTTCTAATAGGGGGCCAAGAGACCCAGTACTTC
TRBV23-1	few	TRBD2	13	TRBJ2-5	CASSLAGAETQYF	TGCGCCAGCAGCTTAGCGGGAGCAGAGACCCAGTACTTC
TRBV15	few	.	17	TRBJ1-2	CATSREMSLVGSYGYTF	TGTGCCACCAGCAGAGAAATGAGCCTCGTGGGGAGCTATGGCTACACCTTC
TRBV7-4	few	TRBD2	13	TRBJ2-2	CATAGVPGGELFF	TGTGCCACGGCGGGAGTACCTGGCGGGGAGCTGTTTTTT
TRBV5-1	few	TRBD1	14	TRBJ1-1	CASSSQGGNTEAFF	TGCGCCAGCAGCTCCCAGGGGGGGAACACTGAAGCTTTCTTT
TRBV30	few	.	14	TRBJ1-3	CAWNTGSSGNTIYF	TGTGCCTGGAACACAGGGAGCTCTGGAAACACCATATATTTT
TRBV30	.	TRBD1	15	TRBJ2-2	CACHSQGAITGELFF	TGTGCCTGCCACTCTCAGGGGGCGATCACCGGGGAGCTGTTTTTT
TRBV28	few	TRBD2	18	TRBJ2-1	CASSLWSSGRAGAYEQFF	TGTGCCAGCAGTTTATGGAGTAGCGGGAGGGCCGGCGCCTATGAGCAGTTCTTC
TRBV12-5	large	.	14	TRBJ2-7	CASINSERAREQYF	TGTGCCAGCATCAACTCGGAGAGGGCTCGGGAGCAGTACTTC
TRBV6-8	few	.	15	TRBJ2-1	CASSYGWRGNNEQFF	TGTGCCAGCAGTTACGGCTGGCGGGGAAACAATGAGCAGTTCTTC
TRBV19	once	.	13	TRBJ1-5	CASSIGTNQPQHF	TGTGCCAGTAGTATAGGGACGAATCAGCCCCAGCATTTT
TRBV6-8	medium-sized	.	12	TRBJ2-1	CASNDRRNEQFF	TGTGCCAGCAACGACAGGAGGAATGAGCAGTTCTTC
TRBV6-8	few	TRBD2	15	TRBJ2-1	CASSAPGLAHNEQFF	TGTGCCAGCAGTGCGCCGGGACTAGCCCACAATGAGCAGTTCTTC
TRBV30	.	.	11	TRBJ1-1	CAWSIYTEAFF	TGTGCCTGGAGTATCTACACTGAAGCTTTCTTT
TRBV1	.	.	18	TRBJ1-4	CASSQELFGGNPNEKLFF	TGCGCCAGCAGCCAAGAACTTTTCGGAGGGAATCCTAATGAAAAACTGTTTTTT
TRBV30	large	.	13	TRBJ2-1	CAWSVSSQTEQFF	TGTGCCTGGAGTGTATCATCCCAGACTGAGCAGTTCTTC
TRBV6-8	medium-sized	TRBD2	15	TRBJ2-1	CASSYPTSGYNEQFF	TGTGCCAGCAGTTACCCCACTAGCGGATACAATGAGCAGTTCTTC
TRBV5-1	.	TRBD2	16	TRBJ2-3	CASSLGRGGSTDTQYF	TGCGCCAGCAGCTTGGGTAGGGGAGGGTCCACAGATACGCAGTATTTT
TRBV11-3	medium-sized	.	14	TRBJ1-3	CASSTTGSGNTIYF	TGTGCCAGCAGCACCACCGGCTCTGGAAACACCATATATTTT
TRBV25-1	.	.	13	TRBJ1-1	CASSVGANTEAFF	TGTGCCAGCAGCGTCGGGGCCAACACTGAAGCTTTCTTT
TRBV6-8	few	.	15	TRBJ2-7	CASSSGSGYSYEQYF	TGTGCCAGCAGCTCAGGGAGCGGGTATTCCTACGAGCAGTACTTC
TRBV6-8	.	TRBD2	15	TRBJ2-1	CASSYRLAGLNEQFF	TGTGCCAGCAGTTACCGGCTAGCGGGGCTCAATGAGCAGTTCTTC
TRBV6-8	.	.	14	TRBJ2-7	CASSYGQLSYEQYF	TGTGCCAGCAGTTACGGGCAGCTCTCCTACGAGCAGTACTTC
TRBV28	few	TRBD2	18	TRBJ2-7	CASSSPPGGGSSPYEQYF	TGTGCCAGCAGTTCCCCCCCTGGTGGCGGGAGTTCCCCCTACGAGCAGTACTTC
TRBV6-8	.	TRBD2	16	TRBJ2-1	CASSSPTSGTRYEQFF	TGTGCCAGCAGTTCGCCGACTAGCGGGACCCGCTATGAGCAGTTCTTC
TRBV11-3	few	.	14	TRBJ2-1	CASSPAPLRDEQFF	TGTGCCAGCAGCCCCGCGCCCTTGAGAGATGAGCAGTTCTTC
TRBV6-8	.	.	15	TRBJ1-2	CASSRAGSSTTGYTF	TGTGCCAGCAGTAGAGCCGGGTCCTCAACAACCGGCTACACCTTC
TRBV18	.	TRBD2	18	TRBJ2-1	CASSLGLAGGSSYNEQFF	TGTGCCAGCTCACTCGGACTAGCGGGAGGGAGCTCCTACAATGAGCAGTTCTTC
TRBV6-8	few	.	15	TRBJ1-1	CASRATWSGGTEAFF	TGTGCCAGCAGAGCTACATGGTCTGGGGGCACTGAAGCTTTCTTT
TRBV19	.	.	16	TRBJ1-3	CASSLRDRRSGNTIYF	TGTGCCAGTAGTTTACGGGACCGCCGCTCTGGAAACACCATATATTTT
TRBV14	once	.	19	TRBJ2-4	CASSLGGGRVVLAKNIQYF	TGTGCCAGCAGCTTAGGGGGAGGTCGGGTAGTTTTGGCCAAAAACATTCAGTACTTC
TRBV6-8	.	.	14	TRBJ2-3	CASSSQDSTDTQYF	TGTGCCAGCAGTTCACAGGATAGCACAGATACGCAGTATTTT
TRBV19	.	.	12	TRBJ1-2	CASSIGVLGYTF	TGTGCCAGTAGTATAGGGGTTCTGGGCTACACCTTC
TRBV11-3	many	TRBD2	16	TRBJ2-5	CASSSSTSGRLETQYF	TGTGCCAGCAGCTCGTCGACTAGCGGGAGACTGGAGACCCAGTACTTC
TRBV30	few	TRBD1	15	TRBJ2-7	CAWSPQTGGGHEQYF	TGTGCCTGGAGTCCACAGACAGGGGGCGGCCACGAGCAGTACTTC
TRBV5-1	medium-sized	TRBD2	17	TRBJ2-5	CASSLAIASGSGETQYF	TGCGCCAGCAGCTTGGCCATCGCTAGCGGGAGTGGGGAGACCCAGTACTTC
TRBV23-1	.	TRBD1	15	TRBJ2-7	CASSQETGGPYEQYF	TGCGCCAGCAGCCAAGAAACAGGGGGTCCCTACGAGCAGTACTTC
TRBV11-3	.	.	15	TRBJ2-7	CASSPEESPWYEQYF	TGTGCCAGCAGCCCTGAGGAGTCCCCATGGTACGAGCAGTACTTC
TRBV14	.	TRBD2	14	TRBJ2-7	CASSHTGLAREQYF	TGTGCCAGCAGCCACACGGGACTAGCGAGGGAGCAGTACTTC
TRBV18	.	TRBD1	18	TRBJ2-2	CASSPRPGGRGDTGELFF	TGTGCCAGCTCACCCAGGCCAGGGGGCCGAGGGGACACCGGGGAGCTGTTTTTT
TRBV6-8	few	.	12	TRBJ2-1	CASSTPSGEQFF	TGTGCCAGCAGTACCCCTAGTGGTGAGCAGTTCTTC
TRBV9	medium-sized	TRBD1	16	TRBJ1-2	CASSGGGVDRPYGYTF	TGTGCCAGCAGCGGGGGAGGAGTGGACAGGCCCTATGGCTACACCTTC
TRBV5-1	once	.	16	TRBJ1-3	CASSLAVGDGGNTIYF	TGCGCCAGCAGCTTGGCCGTCGGGGACGGTGGAAACACCATATATTTT
TRBV18	.	.	12	TRBJ2-7	CASSRTVYEQYF	TGTGCCAGCTCACGGACGGTCTACGAGCAGTACTTC
TRBV5-1	.	.	16	TRBJ2-2	CASSLTMNRVAGELFF	TGCGCCAGCAGCTTAACGATGAACAGGGTAGCCGGGGAGCTGTTTTTT
TRBV28	large	TRBD1	13	TRBJ2-7	CASSLGQGYEQYF	TGTGCCAGCAGTTTAGGACAGGGCTACGAGCAGTACTTC
TRBV9	large	.	13	TRBJ2-1	CASSVGHPNEQFF	TGTGCCAGCAGCGTAGGGCACCCCAATGAGCAGTTCTTC
TRBV19	medium-sized	.	14	TRBJ2-5	CASSVGTREWTQYF	TGTGCCAGTAGTGTGGGGACCAGGGAATGGACCCAGTACTTC